Presented here are 5 T cell receptor beta chains from one specimen sequenced in a study of T cell responses to AZD1222 COVID-19 vaccine. Method: immunoSEQ multiplex PCR; TCRdb's copy keeps in-frame clones and lacks some. The sample contains 100,000 or so clones, roughly nine tenths of which appear only once. The source material was peripheral blood, sampled on day 0 of AZD1222 vaccination. All receptors derive from an adult in good health.

This chain uses TRBV7-9 with TRBJ2-7, with D perhaps matching TRBD1 (5 bases). The ends were cut back, 5 bases at V and 6 bases at J, with 20 bases in the middle. Germline CDR1 reads SEHNR; CDR2 reads FQNEAQ (reference sequence). The CDR3 spans 15 residues. The CDR3 loop is CASSRGLGRAVEQYF. CDR3 coding DNA: TGTGCCAGCAGCCGTGGTCTGGGCAGGGCGGTCGAGCAGTACTTC.

The chain has TRBV9 and TRBJ2-1; 14 bases are shared with TRBD2. Germline CDR1 is SGDLS and CDR2 is YYNGEE. There are 18 residues in the CDR3. Trimming removed 3 bases from V and 0 bases from J; junction bases left unmatched: 5. The CDR3 spells CASSEPGLAGDSYNEQFF. As DNA, the CDR3 is TGTGCCAGCAGCGAGCCGGGACTAGCGGGGGACTCCTACAATGAGCAGTTCTTC.

The chain links TRBV27 to TRBJ1-4, with D perhaps matching TRBD1 (6 bases). The CDR3 has 14 residues. The V end lost 6 bases, the J end lost 7 bases, and 15 bases lay between the germline ends. Per the germline V gene, CDR1 is MNHEY and CDR2 is SMNVEV (reference sequence). CDR3 sequence: CASRSGKGGEKLFF. The DNA for the CDR3 is TGTGCCAGCAGGAGTGGTAAAGGGGGTGAAAAACTGTTTTTT.

With respect to this clone: Distinct nucleotide sequences in the sample also encode this CDR3. The CDR3 is CASSQDLGNTEAFF. Here the CDR3 DNA reads TGCGCCAGCAGCCAAGATCTGGGGAACACTGAAGCTTTCTTT. The chain links TRBV4-3 to TRBJ1-1; D call uncertain. CDR1 and CDR2 from the germline V gene are LGHNA and YSLEER. CDR3 length equals 14 residues. Trimming left V 0 bases short and J 1 base short, with 6 bases between.

In regard to this clone: Distinct nucleotide sequences in the sample also encode this CDR3. The chain recombines TRBV20-1 with TRBJ1-1; D ambiguous. With 1 base removed from V and 1 base from J, the gap between germline ends came to 1 base. The CDR3 spans 11 residues. From germline, CDR1 is DFQATT and CDR2 SNEGSKA (reference sequence). CDR3 in DNA: TGCAGTGCTAGAGCGAACACTGAAGCTTTCTTT. Translated: CSARANTEAFF.